This TCR beta chain was sequenced in a study of T cells after posttransplantation cyclophosphamide. Findings and caveats of the study: Recipient CMV seropositivity and CMV reactivation strongly tracked TRB clonality. Skin or GI-infiltrating T cells shared few TRB sequences with blood. Donor CD8+ memory clones often dominated recipient blood repertoires at later times.

This table comes from immunoSEQ multiplex PCR, and its TCRdb copy is limited to in-frame clones, with some not included. This sample shows about 40,000 clones and no singletons; 5.9% rests with the ten largest. Peripheral blood was collected from the related graft donor on the marrow donation day. This clone was counted between two and nine times. Its cognate antigen is unknown. This could be a read error, since a much larger clone is one nucleotide away. Per germline, CDR1 MGHRA and CDR2 YSYEKL. Trimming at V came to 5 bases and at J to 9 bases, leaving 18 bases not matched to a gene. The CDR3 is 16 amino acids.

Sequenced: PBMCs. The rearrangement joins TRBV4-1 to TRBJ1-1, with TRBD1 matching 7 bases. This TCR was recovered from a man in his thirties or forties in good health and a related stem cell transplant donor. In DNA, the CDR3 is TGCGCCAGCAGCTTGCGACGGTTGACAGGGACGAGTCAAGCTTTCTTT. As protein: CASSLRRLTGTSQAFF.